The T cell receptor (beta chain) under discussion was sequenced for a study of T cell responses to AZD1222 COVID-19 vaccine. Notes on the study in general: Per reports, nearly half of all spike-specific TCRs target regions that are unmutated in variants. The donor cohort was predominantly white British with a female majority, and clonal diversity may have been underestimated. CD4 TCRs associated with vaccination spanned spike, dominating at 160-218 and 743-854. Repertoire collection took place solely once the T cell response had peaked.

Produced via immunoSEQ multiplex PCR; TCRdb's table is partial and in-frame only. The repertoire holds under 130,000 clones, with roughly 82% as singletons. Worth noting for this clone: What it binds is not known.

Sequenced here: peripheral blood, sampled on day 0 of AZD1222 vaccination. The receptor comes from an adult in good health.

The CDR3 sequence is CASSLVFGTSGGTGELFF. Written as DNA, the CDR3 is TGTGCCAGCAGCTTAGTCTTTGGAACTAGCGGCGGCACCGGGGAGCTGTTTTTT. The gene calls are TRBV7-2 and TRBJ2-2; 8 bases map to TRBD2. This CDR3 contains 18 residues. The V and J ends lost 1 base and 4 bases, in that order; junction bases with no gene match: 11. Looked up from germline, CDR1 is SGHTA and CDR2 is FQGNSA.